This T cell receptor (beta chain) emerged from a study of T-cell reconstitution after alpha-beta-depleted transplantation in children. It was with unique molecular identifiers that the TCRbeta library was prepared. TCRdb fed the PCR reads into MiXCR, producing one record per CDR3 protein. The repertoire has approximately 400,000 distinct CDR3 sequences, about a tenth of them found once; the top ten carry 4.5% to 6.5%. The origin of this receptor is a human donor who donated a stem cell graft to a child with acute myeloid leukemia. The specimen was PBMCs from the stem cell graft donor, collected from the stem cell graft.

The CDR3 protein is CASSPSRHTDTQYF. The CDR3 nucleotides are TGTGCCAGCAGCCCCTCGCGTCACACAGATACGCAGTATTTT. The chain uses TRBV7-2 and TRBJ2-3; D ambiguous. The CDR3 loop spans 14 amino acids. The V end lost 5 bases, the J end lost 2 bases, and 11 bases lay between the germline ends. The germline V gene encodes CDR1 SGHTA and CDR2 FQGNSA.